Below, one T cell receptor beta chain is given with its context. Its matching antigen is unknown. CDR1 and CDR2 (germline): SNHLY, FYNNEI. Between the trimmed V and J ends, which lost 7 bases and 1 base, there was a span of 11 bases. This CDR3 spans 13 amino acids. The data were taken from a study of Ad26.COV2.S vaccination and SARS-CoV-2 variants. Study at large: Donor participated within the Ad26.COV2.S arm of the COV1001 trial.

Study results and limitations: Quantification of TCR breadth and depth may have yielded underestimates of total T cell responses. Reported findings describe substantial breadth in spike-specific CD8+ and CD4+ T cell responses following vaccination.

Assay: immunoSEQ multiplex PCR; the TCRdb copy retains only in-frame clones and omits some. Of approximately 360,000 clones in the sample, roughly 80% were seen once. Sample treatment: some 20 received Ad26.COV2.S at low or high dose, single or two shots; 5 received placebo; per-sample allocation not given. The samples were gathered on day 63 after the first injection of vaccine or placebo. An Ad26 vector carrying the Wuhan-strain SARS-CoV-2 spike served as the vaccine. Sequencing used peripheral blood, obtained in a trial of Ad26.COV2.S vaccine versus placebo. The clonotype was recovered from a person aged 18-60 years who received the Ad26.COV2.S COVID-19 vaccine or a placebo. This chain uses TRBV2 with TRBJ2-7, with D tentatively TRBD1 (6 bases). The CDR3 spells CASKDSFSYEQYF. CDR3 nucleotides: TGTGCCAGCAAGGACAGTTTTTCCTACGAGCAGTACTTC.